This entry lists 12 T cell receptor beta chains sequenced from one sample in a study of T cell responses to AZD1222 COVID-19 vaccine. Method: immunoSEQ multiplex PCR; TCRdb's copy keeps in-frame clones and lacks some. The sample has just under 95,000 clones; approximately 90% are singletons. Sequences were derived from peripheral blood, sampled on day 0 of AZD1222 vaccination. All receptors come from an adult in good health.

This chain joins TRBV6-2 or TRBV6-3 and TRBJ1-5, with D hard to call. The CDR3 is 14 residues long. Trimming removed 2 bases from V and 6 bases from J, with 11 bases in between. CDR1 and CDR2 (germline): MNHEY, SVGEGT. CDR3 nucleotides: TGTGCCAGCAGTTACGATTGGCCTCGTCAGCCCCAGCATTTT. It translates to CASSYDWPRQPQHF.

The chain combines TRBV18 with TRBJ1-4; no definite D call. There are 14 residues in the CDR3. Germline loops: CDR1 KGHSH, CDR2 LQKENI. The ends were cut back, 2 bases at V and 4 bases at J, with 8 bases in the middle. The CDR3 DNA is TGTGCCAGCTCACCAACACCTGATAATGAAAAACTGTTTTTT. Translation: CASSPTPDNEKLFF.

This clone was counted a single time. The rearrangement uses TRBV7-9 and TRBJ2-3; 8 bases map to TRBD1. There are 14 residues in the CDR3. Germline lookup yields CDR1 SEHNR and CDR2 FQNEAQ (reference sequence). J was trimmed by 1 base and V by 5 bases; bases with no gene match: 2. The CDR3 here is CASSTGGRTDTQYF. In DNA form, the CDR3 reads TGTGCCAGCAGCACAGGGGGGCGCACAGATACGCAGTATTTT.

This chain links TRBV6-1 with TRBJ1-2; D gene unclear. CDR1 is MNHNS, CDR2 SASEGT, per germline. V was pared by 3 bases and J by 7 bases, with 9 bases between. There are 12 residues in the CDR3. CDR3 nucleotides: TGTGCCAGCAGTGAGGTGGTGGTTGGCTACACCTTC. The encoded protein is CASSEVVVGYTF.

The chain combines TRBV19 with TRBJ2-1; TRBD1 agrees at 12 bases. This CDR3 comprises 17 residues. V trimming: 5 bases; J trimming: 4 bases; junction bases outside the gene matches: 9. Germline CDR1 is LNHDA and CDR2 is SQIVND (reference sequence). DNA of the CDR3: TGTGCCAGTAGTCTAGGGCCGGGACAGGGGGCGTACAATGAGCAGTTCTTC. Its translation: CASSLGPGQGAYNEQFF.

The chain couples TRBV7-2 to TRBJ1-1; D remains ambiguous. Trimming pared 1 base from V and 1 base from J, leaving 4 bases between. The CDR3 runs to 13 residues. Looked up from germline, CDR1 is SGHTA and CDR2 is FQGNSA. This CDR3 is CASSLVGNTEAFF. CDR3 in DNA: TGTGCCAGCAGCTTAGTAGGGAACACTGAAGCTTTCTTT.

The CDR3 DNA is TGTGCCAGCGGGTGGACAGATACGCAGTATTTT. This sequence encodes CASGWTDTQYF. The V gene is TRBV2, the J gene TRBJ2-3; no clear D gene. The germline V and J ends were trimmed by 8 bases and 3 bases, with 6 bases remaining between them. The germline CDR1 and CDR2 sequences are SNHLY and FYNNEI. The CDR3 is 11 amino acids.

The V and J genes are TRBV2 and TRBJ1-5; D unresolved. V was shortened by 1 base and J by 2 bases, with 9 bases between the two germline ends. CDR1 is SNHLY, CDR2 FYNNEI, per germline. The CDR3 loop spans 15 amino acids. The CDR3 sequence is CASSEESGGNQPQHF. In DNA, the CDR3 is TGTGCCAGCAGTGAAGAATCTGGTGGCAATCAGCCCCAGCATTTT. The entire variable domain, with the rest obtained from reference TRBV2 and TRBJ1-5, is as follows: EPEVTQTPSHQVTQMGQEVILRCVPISNHLYFYWYRQILGQKVEFLVSFYNNEISEKSEIFDDQFSVERPDGSNFTLKIRSTKLEDSAMYFCASSEESGGNQPQHFGDGTRLSIL.

The rearrangement joins TRBV4-1 to TRBJ1-4; 8 bases align to TRBD1. V was clipped by 1 base and J by 7 bases; unmatched bases: 5. This CDR3 has 15 residues. CDR1 MGHRA and CDR2 YSYEKL come from the germline V gene. In DNA, the CDR3 is TGCGCCAGCAGCCAAGTGACAGGGGATGGTGAAAAACTGTTTTTT. It codes for CASSQVTGDGEKLFF.

The gene calls are TRBV6-6 and TRBJ2-7; weak D call: TRBD2 (6 bases). The germline gives CDR1 MNHNY, CDR2 SVGAGI (reference sequence). V lost 6 bases to trimming and J lost 5 bases, with 20 bases between them. CDR3 length: 15 residues. The CDR3 region is CASSSATGLRDEQYF. CDR3 DNA: TGTGCCAGCAGCTCCGCAACGGGACTCCGGGACGAGCAGTACTTC.

V gene TRBV18 combines with J gene TRBJ2-7; 9 bases match TRBD1. Germline V gene lookup returns CDR1 KGHSH and CDR2 LQKENI. CDR3 length equals 17 residues. After removal of 1 base from V and 0 bases from J, the junction contained 7 bases not matched to a gene. In DNA, the CDR3 is TGTGCCAGCTCACCACTTTATGGGACAGGGTTCTCCTACGAGCAGTACTTC. Protein sequence: CASSPLYGTGFSYEQYF.

The chain uses TRBV18 and TRBJ1-1, with 8 positions matching TRBD1. V dropped 5 bases and J dropped 4; count of bases not matched to a gene: 6. Germline assignment: CDR1 KGHSH and CDR2 LQKENI. CDR3 length equals 14 residues. CDR3 protein: CASSATGGSTEAFF. CDR3 nucleotides: TGTGCCAGCTCAGCCACAGGGGGAAGCACTGAAGCTTTCTTT.